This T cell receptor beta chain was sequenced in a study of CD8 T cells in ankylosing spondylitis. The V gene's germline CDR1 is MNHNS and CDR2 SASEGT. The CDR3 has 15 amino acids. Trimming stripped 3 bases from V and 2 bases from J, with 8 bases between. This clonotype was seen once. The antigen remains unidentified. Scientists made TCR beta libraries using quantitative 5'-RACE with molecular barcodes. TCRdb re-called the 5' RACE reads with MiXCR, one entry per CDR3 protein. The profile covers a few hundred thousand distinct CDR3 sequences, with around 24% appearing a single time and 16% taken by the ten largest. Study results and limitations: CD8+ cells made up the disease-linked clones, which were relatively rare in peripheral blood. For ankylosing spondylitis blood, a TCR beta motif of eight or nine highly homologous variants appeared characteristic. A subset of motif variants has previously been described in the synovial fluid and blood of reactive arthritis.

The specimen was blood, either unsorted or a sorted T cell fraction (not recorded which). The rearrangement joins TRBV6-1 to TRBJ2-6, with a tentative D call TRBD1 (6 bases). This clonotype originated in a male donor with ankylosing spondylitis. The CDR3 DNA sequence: TGTGCCAGCAGTGACACAGGGACTGGGGCCAACGTCCTGACTTTC. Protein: CASSDTGTGANVLTF.